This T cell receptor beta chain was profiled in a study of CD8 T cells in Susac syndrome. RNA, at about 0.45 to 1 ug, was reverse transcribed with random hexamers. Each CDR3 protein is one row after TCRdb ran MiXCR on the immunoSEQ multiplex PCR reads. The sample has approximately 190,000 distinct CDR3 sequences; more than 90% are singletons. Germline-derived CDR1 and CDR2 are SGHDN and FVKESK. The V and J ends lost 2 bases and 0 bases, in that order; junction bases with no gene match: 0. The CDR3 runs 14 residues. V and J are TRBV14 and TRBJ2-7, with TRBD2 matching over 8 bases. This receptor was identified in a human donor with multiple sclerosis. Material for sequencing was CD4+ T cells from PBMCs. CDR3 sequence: CASSQTSGSYEQYF. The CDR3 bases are TGTGCCAGCAGCCAAACTAGCGGCTCCTACGAGCAGTACTTC.